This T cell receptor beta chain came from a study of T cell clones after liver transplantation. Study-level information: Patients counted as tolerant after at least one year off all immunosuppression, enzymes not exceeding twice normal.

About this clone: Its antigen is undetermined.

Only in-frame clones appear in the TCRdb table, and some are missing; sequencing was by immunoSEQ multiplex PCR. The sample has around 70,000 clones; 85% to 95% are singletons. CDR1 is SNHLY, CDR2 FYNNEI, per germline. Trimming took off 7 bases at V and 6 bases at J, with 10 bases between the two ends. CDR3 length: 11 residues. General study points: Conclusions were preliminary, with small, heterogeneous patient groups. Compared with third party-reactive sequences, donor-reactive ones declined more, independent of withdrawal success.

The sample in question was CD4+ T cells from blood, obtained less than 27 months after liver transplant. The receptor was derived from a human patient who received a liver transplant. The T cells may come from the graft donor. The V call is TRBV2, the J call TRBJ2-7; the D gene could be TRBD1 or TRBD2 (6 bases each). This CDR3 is CASTGAGEQYF. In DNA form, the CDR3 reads TGTGCCAGCACGGGGGCCGGCGAGCAGTACTTC. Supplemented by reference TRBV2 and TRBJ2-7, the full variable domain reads EPEVTQTPSHQVTQMGQEVILRCVPISNHLYFYWYRQILGQKVEFLVSFYNNEISEKSEIFDDQFSVERPDGSNFTLKIRSTKLEDSAMYFCASTGAGEQYFGPGTRLTVT.